This TCR beta chain was observed in a study of T cells after yellow fever vaccination. Study results and caveats: Reappearing after the booster were most of the clones from primary vaccination (around 96% CD4, approximately 88% CD8).

With regard to this clonotype: Its antigen remains unknown.

5'RACE template switching added a universal primer site and UMIs to TCR cDNA. TCRdb reprocessed the 5' RACE reads via MiXCR and lists one record per CDR3 protein. The sample has 230,000 or so distinct CDR3 sequences, about 7% seen once. This CDR3 spans 13 amino acids. V was cut by 2 bases and J by 4 bases, with 7 bases left in between. Germline CDR1 MNHEY, CDR2 SMNVEV (reference sequence). The chain couples TRBV27 to TRBJ2-3; tentatively, D is TRBD2 (6 bases). The TCR sequence derives from a young man who received the YFV17D yellow fever vaccine. Sample: CD4+ T cells sorted from PBMCs, taken on the day of the yellow fever booster vaccination. This CDR3 is CASSLRDSDTQYF. Here the CDR3 DNA reads TGTGCCAGCAGTTTACGGGACTCAGATACGCAGTATTTT.